The 30 T cell receptor beta chains given below trace back to one sample, sequenced in a study of T cell responses to AZD1222 COVID-19 vaccine. Method: immunoSEQ multiplex PCR; TCRdb's copy keeps in-frame clones and lacks some. The data hold some 80,000 clones, with approximately 90% observed a single time. Sample: peripheral blood, taken on day 0 of AZD1222 vaccination. The receptors were sampled from an adult in good health.

The chain couples TRBV3-1 (or the pseudogene TRBV3-2) to TRBJ2-3, with D possibly TRBD2 on 6 matching bases. CDR3 length: 14 amino acids. V shed 4 bases and J shed 0 bases, with 8 bases lying between them. Germline values: CDR1 LGHDT, CDR2 YNNKEL (reference sequence). CDR3 in amino acids: CASSRSGSTDTQYF. CDR3 DNA: TGTGCCAGCAGCCGAAGCGGGAGCACAGATACGCAGTATTTT.

The count of this clone is one. The chain has TRBV12-3 or TRBV12-4 and TRBJ1-5, with a weak D call TRBD1 (6 bases). The CDR3 has 13 residues. Trimming shortened V by 9 bases and J by 4 bases, and 13 bases separated the two germline ends. The CDR3 is CASRGPRNQPQHF. CDR3 nucleotides: TGTGCCAGTCGGGGGCCCCGAAATCAGCCCCAGCATTTT.

V is TRBV5-1 and J is TRBJ1-1; TRBD1 might be the D (6 bases). V was shortened by 3 bases and J by 2 bases, with 11 bases between the two germline ends. Germline V lookup: CDR1 SGHRS, CDR2 YFSETQ. The CDR3 totals 14 residues. CDR3 DNA: TGCGCCAGCAGCTGGGACACATCTAACACTGAAGCTTTCTTT. Protein: CASSWDTSNTEAFF.

This chain links TRBV5-5 with TRBJ1-6, with D maybe TRBD1 (5 bases). Trimming left V 4 bases short and J 9 bases short, with 14 bases between. The CDR3 is 14 amino acids. Germline values: CDR1 SGHKS, CDR2 YYEKEE (reference sequence). The CDR3 region is CASSTRTRPSPLHF. In DNA form, the CDR3 reads TGTGCCAGCAGCACCAGGACACGGCCTTCACCCCTCCACTTT.

This clone appeared once. V and J are TRBV18 and TRBJ1-1, with a weak D call TRBD1 (5 bases). CDR1 KGHSH and CDR2 LQKENI come from the germline V gene. CDR3 length: 14 amino acids. V shed 6 bases and J shed 8 bases, with 19 bases lying between them. In DNA form, the CDR3 reads TGTGCCAGCTCGCAAGATCCCGGGACTAGGGAAGCTTTCTTT. Residues: CASSQDPGTREAFF. The full variable domain, with the rest looked up from reference TRBV18 and TRBJ1-1, is NAGVMQNPRHLVRRRGQEARLRCSPMKGHSHVYWYRQLPEEGLKFMVYLQKENIIDESGMPKERFSAEFPKEGPSILRIQQVVRGDSAAYFCASSQDPGTREAFFGQGTRLTVV.

The chain links TRBV5-1 to TRBJ2-1; the D is unclear. Germline-derived CDR1 and CDR2 are SGHRS and YFSETQ. Trimming pared 0 bases from V and 3 bases from J, leaving 7 bases between. The CDR3 loop spans 14 amino acids. The CDR3 here is CASSLEQIYNEQFF. The DNA for the CDR3 is TGCGCCAGCAGCTTGGAACAGATCTACAATGAGCAGTTCTTC.

The chain carries TRBV19 and TRBJ1-5; tentative D call: TRBD1 (5 bases). Germline lookup yields CDR1 LNHDA and CDR2 SQIVND (reference sequence). Between the trimmed V and J ends, which lost 5 bases and 4 bases, there was a span of 21 bases. This CDR3 spans 17 amino acids. The CDR3 here is CASSFGQRQSGNQPQHF. In DNA, the CDR3 is TGTGCCAGTAGTTTTGGACAACGACAATCTGGAAATCAGCCCCAGCATTTT.

This clone was observed a single time. The V and J genes are TRBV2 and TRBJ1-2; TRBD1 agrees at 10 bases. V trimming: 6 bases; J trimming: 3 bases; junction bases outside the gene matches: 10. This CDR3 is 16 amino acids long. Germline V gives CDR1 SNHLY, CDR2 FYNNEI. In nucleotides, the CDR3 is TGTGCCAGCAGAGCCGATGTGACAGGGGGCGACTATGGCTACACCTTC. Translating it yields CASRADVTGGDYGYTF.

V is TRBV5-4 and J is TRBJ1-2; 9 bases fit TRBD1. CDR1 is SGHNT, CDR2 YYREEE, per germline (reference sequence). The trim removed 3 bases at V and 4 bases at J, leaving 7 bases unmatched. CDR3 size: 15 residues. CDR3 in DNA: TGTGCCAGCAGCTCTGAACAGGGGGCGAGCTATGGCTACACCTTC. It yields the protein CASSSEQGASYGYTF. The full variable domain, rest sourced from reference TRBV5-4 and TRBJ1-2, is ETGVTQSPTHLIKTRGQQVTLRCSSQSGHNTVSWYQQALGQGPQFIFQYYREEENGRGNFPPRFSGLQFPNYSSELNVNALELDDSALYLCASSSEQGASYGYTFGSGTRLTVV.

The J gene is TRBJ1-5, the V gene TRBV15; no reliable D call. V gave up 5 bases and J gave up 9 bases, with 11 bases separating them. CDR1 is LNHNV, CDR2 YYDKDF, per germline (reference sequence). This CDR3 is built from 12 residues. The CDR3 DNA is TGTGCCACCAGCCCAGGTGCCGGGCCCCAGCATTTT. It codes for CATSPGAGPQHF.

The chain recombines TRBV4-2 with TRBJ2-1; D is possibly TRBD1 or TRBD2 (5 bases each). Germline lookup yields CDR1 LGHNA and CDR2 YNFKEQ. The length of the CDR3 is 17 residues. With 1 base removed from V and 9 bases from J, the gap between germline ends came to 22 bases. The CDR3 reads CASSQVVPGTQLGEQFF. The CDR3 DNA reads as TGTGCCAGCAGCCAAGTGGTTCCAGGGACCCAACTGGGTGAGCAGTTCTTC.

The chain is built from TRBV28 and TRBJ1-1; perhaps TRBD1 as D (5 bases). Germline CDR1 reads MDHEN; CDR2 reads SYDVKM. Trimming shortened V by 8 bases and J by 4 bases, and 17 bases separated the two germline ends. The CDR3 is made up of 14 amino acids. CDR3 in amino acids: CASQGRRLGTEAFF. CDR3 coding DNA: TGTGCCAGCCAGGGACGGCGGCTGGGCACTGAAGCTTTCTTT.

The chain links TRBV5-4 to TRBJ2-3; D remains ambiguous. There are 15 residues in the CDR3. V gave up 6 bases and J gave up 3 bases, with 17 bases separating them. Per the germline V gene, CDR1 is SGHNT and CDR2 is YYREEE (reference sequence). This chain's CDR3 is CASTNRALGTDTQYF. In nucleotides, the CDR3 is TGTGCCAGCACGAACCGGGCCCTTGGAACAGATACGCAGTATTTT. The full variable domain, rest sourced from reference TRBV5-4 and TRBJ2-3, is ETGVTQSPTHLIKTRGQQVTLRCSSQSGHNTVSWYQQALGQGPQFIFQYYREEENGRGNFPPRFSGLQFPNYSSELNVNALELDDSALYLCASTNRALGTDTQYFGPGTRLTVL.

This chain connects TRBV9 to TRBJ2-5; 7 nucleotides line up with TRBD2. The CDR3 spans 14 residues. With V trimmed by 0 bases and J by 2 bases, 1 base remained unmatched. Germline V CDR1 and CDR2: SGDLS, YYNGEE. This chain's CDR3 is CASSVGGGQETQYF. Here the CDR3 DNA reads TGTGCCAGCAGCGTAGGCGGGGGTCAAGAGACCCAGTACTTC.

The rearrangement uses TRBV11-3 and TRBJ2-1; unclear D gene. This CDR3 contains 12 residues. Trimming removed 1 base from V and 9 bases from J, with 7 bases in between. Germline assignment: CDR1 SGHNT and CDR2 YENEEA. CDR3 loop: CASSLGNPEQFF. CDR3 DNA sequence: TGTGCCAGCAGCTTAGGGAACCCTGAGCAGTTCTTC.

This chain uses TRBV19 with TRBJ1-4; D possibly corresponds to TRBD1 (5 bases). Germline CDR1 LNHDA, CDR2 SQIVND (reference sequence). The ends were cut back, 1 base at V and 7 bases at J, with 19 bases in the middle. The CDR3 totals 17 residues. Here the CDR3 DNA reads TGTGCCAGTAGTATAGGGCACCACAGGCAAGTGGGTGAAAAACTGTTTTTT. Protein sequence: CASSIGHHRQVGEKLFF.

This chain joins TRBV5-5 and TRBJ1-2; possible D gene TRBD1, 5 bases. The CDR3 is made up of 12 amino acids. CDR1 is SGHKS and CDR2 is YYEKEE in the germline V gene (reference sequence). Trimming took 3 bases from V and 5 from J, leaving 8 bases between them. The CDR3, as DNA: TGTGCCAGCAGCTGGGACGCGTATGGCTACACCTTC. It specifies CASSWDAYGYTF.

The J gene is TRBJ1-2, the V gene TRBV4-1; possibly TRBD1 for D (6 bases). CDR1 and CDR2 from the germline V gene are MGHRA and YSYEKL. The CDR3 covers 15 residues. V gave up 1 base and J gave up 4 bases, with 13 bases separating them. The CDR3 DNA reads as TGCGCCAGCAGCCAAGTGGGGGGGCCTTTCTATGGCTACACCTTC. This codes for CASSQVGGPFYGYTF.

The V gene is TRBV6-5, the J gene TRBJ1-2, with TRBD1 matching 8 bases. Trimming at V came to 6 bases and at J to 3 bases, leaving 6 bases not matched to a gene. Germline loops: CDR1 MNHEY, CDR2 SVGAGI. This CDR3 is built from 14 residues. In DNA form, the CDR3 reads TGTGCCAGCAGCCGCGGACAGGGCTACTATGGCTACACCTTC. Protein sequence: CASSRGQGYYGYTF.

The gene calls are TRBV5-1 and TRBJ2-7, with D unclear. Germline assignment: CDR1 SGHRS and CDR2 YFSETQ. V lost 4 bases to trimming and J lost 3 bases, with 8 bases between them. The CDR3 loop spans 12 amino acids. CDR3 sequence: CASSRGYYEQYF. The CDR3 DNA follows: TGCGCCAGCAGCCGTGGGTACTACGAGCAGTACTTC. Together with reference TRBV5-1 and TRBJ2-7, the CDR3 gives the full variable domain: KAGVTQTPRYLIKTRGQQVTLSCSPISGHRSVSWYQQTPGQGLQFLFEYFSETQRNKGNFPGRFSGRQFSNSRSEMNVSTLELGDSALYLCASSRGYYEQYFGPGTRLTVT.

The V and J genes are TRBV11-2 and TRBJ2-7; D is perhaps TRBD1 (5 bases). The CDR3 has 15 amino acids. Deletions cut 2 bases from V and 1 base from J, with 12 bases between. Germline V lookup: CDR1 SGHAT, CDR2 FQNNGV. As DNA, the CDR3 is TGTGCCAGCAGCTTAAGCAGGGTCGAGTCCTACGAGCAGTACTTC. Amino acids: CASSLSRVESYEQYF.

The chain combines TRBV10-1 with TRBJ1-1, with D unresolved. Trimming took off 0 bases at V and 3 bases at J, with 11 bases between the two ends. Germline-derived CDR1 and CDR2 are WNHNN and SYGVQD (reference sequence). This CDR3 is 15 amino acids long. Here the CDR3 DNA reads TGCGCCAGCAGTGAGTCGCAAGGGCAGTACACTGAAGCTTTCTTT. Protein sequence: CASSESQGQYTEAFF.

This chain connects TRBV28 to TRBJ1-1, with D perhaps TRBD1 (6 bases). V was trimmed by 5 bases and J by 2 bases, leaving 15 bases between them. This CDR3 has 15 residues. The germline CDR1 and CDR2 sequences are MDHEN and SYDVKM. The CDR3 nucleotides are TGTGCCAGCAGTCCCCCGACAGGAGCTAACACTGAAGCTTTCTTT. It yields the protein CASSPPTGANTEAFF.

The chain uses TRBV19 and TRBJ2-2; TRBD2 agrees at 8 bases. The ends lost 7 bases at V and 3 bases at J; junction bases unmatched: 10. The CDR3 loop spans 16 amino acids. Per the germline V gene, CDR1 is LNHDA and CDR2 is SQIVND (reference sequence). CDR3 sequence (DNA): TGTGCCAGTACTCAGCGGGGGAGAGTTTACACCGGGGAGCTGTTTTTT. This translates into CASTQRGRVYTGELFF.

The chain combines TRBV7-6 with TRBJ1-5; D not certain. Germline assignment: CDR1 SGHVS and CDR2 FNYEAQ. The V end was cut by 10 bases, the J end by 3 bases, with 10 bases between. CDR3 size: 12 residues. CDR3 amino acids: CATDPYNQPQHF. CDR3 bases: TGTGCCACCGATCCCTACAATCAGCCCCAGCATTTT.

The chain joins TRBV2 to TRBJ1-1, with TRBD1 matching 8 bases. Germline V gives CDR1 SNHLY, CDR2 FYNNEI. This CDR3 spans 13 amino acids. The junction had 7 bases not matched to a gene; V was cut back by 8 bases and J by 5 bases. This CDR3 is CASLGQGGTEAFF. CDR3 sequence (DNA): TGTGCCAGCCTCGGACAGGGTGGGACTGAAGCTTTCTTT.

The chain uses TRBV7-9 and TRBJ1-6, with a possible D match to TRBD1 (6 bases). V was clipped by 5 bases and J by 0 bases, with 14 bases between them. The CDR3 covers 17 residues. Germline values: CDR1 SEHNR, CDR2 FQNEAQ (reference sequence). The chain's CDR3 is CASSTRTARSYNSPLHF. The CDR3 DNA reads as TGTGCCAGCAGCACAAGGACAGCCCGCTCCTATAATTCACCCCTCCACTTT.

The chain employs TRBV6-1 and TRBJ1-2; perhaps TRBD1 as D (6 bases). CDR3 size: 14 residues. In germline, CDR1 is MNHNS, CDR2 SASEGT. V lost 3 bases, J lost 7 bases, and 15 bases lay in between. The CDR3 DNA sequence: TGTGCCAGCAGTGATGGGGGGATAGGGGGTGGCTACACCTTC. Its translation: CASSDGGIGGGYTF.

This chain uses TRBV5-6 with TRBJ2-1; the D gene is possibly TRBD1 (5 bases). From germline, CDR1 is SGHDT and CDR2 YYEEEE. This CDR3 region has 15 residues. V was clipped by 1 base and J by 4 bases, with 12 bases between them. CDR3 DNA sequence: TGTGCCAGCAGCTTGTATAGGGGTACTTACAATGAGCAGTTCTTC. Its protein product is CASSLYRGTYNEQFF.

The genes are TRBV4-3 and TRBJ2-7, with 9 positions matching TRBD1. V was clipped by 4 bases and J by 1 base; unmatched bases: 5. The CDR3 runs 15 residues. Germline V gene lookup returns CDR1 LGHNA and CDR2 YSLEER. In DNA, the CDR3 is TGCGCCAGCAGCCGCGACAGGGGGTTATCCTACGAGCAGTACTTC. Encoded protein: CASSRDRGLSYEQYF.